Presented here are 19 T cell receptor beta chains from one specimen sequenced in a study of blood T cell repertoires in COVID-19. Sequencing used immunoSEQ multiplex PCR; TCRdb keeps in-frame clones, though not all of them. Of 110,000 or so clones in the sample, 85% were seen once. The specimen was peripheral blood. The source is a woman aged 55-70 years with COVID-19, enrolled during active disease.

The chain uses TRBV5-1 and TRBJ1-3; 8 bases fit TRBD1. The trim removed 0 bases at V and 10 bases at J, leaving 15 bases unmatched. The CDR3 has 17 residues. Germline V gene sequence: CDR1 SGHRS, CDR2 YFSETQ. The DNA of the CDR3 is TGCGCCAGCAGCTTGGATGGCGCGGGACAGGCCGGGGGGACCATATATTTT. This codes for CASSLDGAGQAGGTIYF. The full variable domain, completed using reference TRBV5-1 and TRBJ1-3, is KAGVTQTPRYLIKTRGQQVTLSCSPISGHRSVSWYQQTPGQGLQFLFEYFSETQRNKGNFPGRFSGRQFSNSRSEMNVSTLELGDSALYLCASSLDGAGQAGGTIYFGEGSWLTVV.

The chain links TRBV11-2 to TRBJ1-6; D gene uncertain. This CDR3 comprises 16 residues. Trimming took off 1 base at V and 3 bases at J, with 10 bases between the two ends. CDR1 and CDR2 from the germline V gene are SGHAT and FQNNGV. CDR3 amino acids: CASSLGTGVYNSPLHF. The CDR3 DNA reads TGTGCCAGCAGCTTAGGGACGGGAGTCTATAATTCACCCCTCCACTTT.

The CDR3 region has the DNA TGCGCCAGGTGCAGGGATGAAAACATTCAGTACTTC. Residues: CARCRDENIQYF. The rearrangement links TRBV4-3 to TRBJ2-4; D is perhaps TRBD1 (5 bases). The CDR3 runs 12 residues. The V end was cut by 9 bases, the J end by 5 bases, with 11 bases between. Germline CDR1 reads LGHNA; CDR2 reads YSLEER.

The CDR3 here is CASSPRGTGFYNEQFF. The CDR3 DNA sequence: TGCGCCAGCAGCCCGAGGGGGACAGGGTTTTACAATGAGCAGTTCTTC. The J gene is TRBJ2-1, the V gene TRBV5-1, with TRBD1 matching over 9 bases. There are 16 residues in the CDR3. V was pared by 4 bases and J by 4 bases, with 9 bases of the junction left unmatched. Germline V gives CDR1 SGHRS, CDR2 YFSETQ.

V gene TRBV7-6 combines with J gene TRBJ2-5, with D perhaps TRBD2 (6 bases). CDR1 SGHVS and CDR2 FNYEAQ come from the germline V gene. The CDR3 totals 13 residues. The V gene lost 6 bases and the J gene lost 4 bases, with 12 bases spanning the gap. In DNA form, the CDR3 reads TGTGCCAGCAGATCCGGCGGGGTAGAGACCCAGTACTTC. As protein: CASRSGGVETQYF.

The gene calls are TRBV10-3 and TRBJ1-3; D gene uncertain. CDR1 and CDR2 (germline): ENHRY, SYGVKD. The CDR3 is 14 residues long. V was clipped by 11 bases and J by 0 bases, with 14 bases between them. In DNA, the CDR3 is TGTGCCGTACTAAAAGGAGCCTCTGGAAACACCATATATTTT. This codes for CAVLKGASGNTIYF.

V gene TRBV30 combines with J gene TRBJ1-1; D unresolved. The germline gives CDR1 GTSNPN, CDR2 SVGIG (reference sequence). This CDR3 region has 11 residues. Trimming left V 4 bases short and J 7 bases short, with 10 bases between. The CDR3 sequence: CAWIDTFEAFF. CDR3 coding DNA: TGTGCCTGGATTGACACCTTTGAAGCTTTCTTT.

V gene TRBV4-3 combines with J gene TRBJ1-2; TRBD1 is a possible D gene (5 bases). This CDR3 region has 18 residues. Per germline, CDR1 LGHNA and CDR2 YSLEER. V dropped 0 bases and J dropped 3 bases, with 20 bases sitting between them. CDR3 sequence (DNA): TGCGCCAGCAGCCAAGATCAAGGATATCCAGGGTCGGACTATGGCTACACCTTC. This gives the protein CASSQDQGYPGSDYGYTF.

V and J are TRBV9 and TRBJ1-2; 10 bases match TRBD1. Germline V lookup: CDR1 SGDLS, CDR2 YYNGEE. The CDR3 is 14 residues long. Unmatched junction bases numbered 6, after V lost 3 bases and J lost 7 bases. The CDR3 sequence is CASSAGTGAFGYTF. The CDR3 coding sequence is TGTGCCAGCAGCGCCGGGACAGGGGCTTTTGGCTACACCTTC.

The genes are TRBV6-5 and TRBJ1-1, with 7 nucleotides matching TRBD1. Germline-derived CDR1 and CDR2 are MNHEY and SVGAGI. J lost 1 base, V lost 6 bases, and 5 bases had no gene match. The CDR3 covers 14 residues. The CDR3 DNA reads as TGTGCCAGCAGACCGGGACAGAAGAACACTGAAGCTTTCTTT. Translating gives CASRPGQKNTEAFF.

The CDR3 DNA is TGTGCCAGCAGTGAGATCAGGGGCTTGGGCTATGGCTACACCTTC. This sequence encodes CASSEIRGLGYGYTF. The chain recombines TRBV2 with TRBJ1-2, with D possibly being TRBD1 (6 bases). The V end was cut by 3 bases, the J end by 4 bases, with 15 bases between. The V gene's germline CDR1 is SNHLY and CDR2 FYNNEI. The CDR3 covers 15 residues.

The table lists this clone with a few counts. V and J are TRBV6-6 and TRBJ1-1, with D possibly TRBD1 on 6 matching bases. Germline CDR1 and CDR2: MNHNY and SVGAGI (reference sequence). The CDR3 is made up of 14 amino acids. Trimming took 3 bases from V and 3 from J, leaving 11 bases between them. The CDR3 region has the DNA TGTGCCAGCAGTTATTTGGGGGCGGACACTGAAGCTTTCTTT. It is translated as CASSYLGADTEAFF.

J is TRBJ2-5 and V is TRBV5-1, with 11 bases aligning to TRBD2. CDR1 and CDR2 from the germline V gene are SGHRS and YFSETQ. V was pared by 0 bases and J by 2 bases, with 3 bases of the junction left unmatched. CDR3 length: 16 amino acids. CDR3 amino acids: CASSLETSGAQETQYF. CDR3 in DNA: TGCGCCAGCAGCTTGGAGACTAGCGGGGCACAAGAGACCCAGTACTTC.

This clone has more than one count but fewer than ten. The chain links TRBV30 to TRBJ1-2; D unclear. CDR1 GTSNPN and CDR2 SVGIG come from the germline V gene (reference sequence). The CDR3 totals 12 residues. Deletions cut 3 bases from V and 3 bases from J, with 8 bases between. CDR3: CAWRETDYGYTF. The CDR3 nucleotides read TGTGCCTGGAGGGAGACCGACTATGGCTACACCTTC. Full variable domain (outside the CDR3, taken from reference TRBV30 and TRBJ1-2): SQTIHQWPATLVQPVGSPLSLECTVEGTSNPNLYWYRQAAGRGLQLLFYSVGIGQISSEVPQNLSASRPQDRQFILSSKKLLLSDSGFYLCAWRETDYGYTFGSGTRLTVV.

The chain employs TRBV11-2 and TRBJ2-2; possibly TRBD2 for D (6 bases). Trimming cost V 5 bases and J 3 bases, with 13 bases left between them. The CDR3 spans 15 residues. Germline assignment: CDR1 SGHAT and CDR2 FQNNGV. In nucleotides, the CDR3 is TGTGCCAGCAGCCGCGGGACGCTCGACACCGGGGAGCTGTTTTTT. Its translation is CASSRGTLDTGELFF.

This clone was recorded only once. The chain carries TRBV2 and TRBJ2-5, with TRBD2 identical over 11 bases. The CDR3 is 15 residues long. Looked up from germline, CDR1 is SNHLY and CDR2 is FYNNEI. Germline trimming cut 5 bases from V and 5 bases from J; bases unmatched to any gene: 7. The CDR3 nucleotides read TGTGCCAGCAGTTTAGCGGGGGGGGCGCGGGAGACCCAGTACTTC. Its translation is CASSLAGGARETQYF.

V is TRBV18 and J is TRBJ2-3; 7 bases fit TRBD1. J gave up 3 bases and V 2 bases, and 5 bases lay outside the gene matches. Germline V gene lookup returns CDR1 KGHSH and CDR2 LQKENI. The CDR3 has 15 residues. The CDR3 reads CASSPEGALTDTQYF. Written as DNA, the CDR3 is TGTGCCAGCTCACCAGAGGGGGCACTGACAGATACGCAGTATTTT. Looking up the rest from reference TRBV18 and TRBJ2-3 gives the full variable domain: NAGVMQNPRHLVRRRGQEARLRCSPMKGHSHVYWYRQLPEEGLKFMVYLQKENIIDESGMPKERFSAEFPKEGPSILRIQQVVRGDSAAYFCASSPEGALTDTQYFGPGTRLTVL.

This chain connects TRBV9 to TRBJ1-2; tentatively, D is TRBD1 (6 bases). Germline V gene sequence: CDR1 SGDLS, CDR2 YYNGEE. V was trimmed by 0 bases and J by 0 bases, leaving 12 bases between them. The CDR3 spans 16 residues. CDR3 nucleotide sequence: TGTGCCAGCAGCGTAGAGGGGACACACTCTAACTATGGCTACACCTTC. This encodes CASSVEGTHSNYGYTF.

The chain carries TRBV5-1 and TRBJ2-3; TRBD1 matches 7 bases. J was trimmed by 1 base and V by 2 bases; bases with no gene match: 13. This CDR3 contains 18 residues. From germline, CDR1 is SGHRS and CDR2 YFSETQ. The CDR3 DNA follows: TGCGCCAGCAGCTTTTACAGGGGCCCCTTTCCTGGCACAGATACGCAGTATTTT. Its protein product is CASSFYRGPFPGTDTQYF.